These 20 T cell receptor beta chains were sequenced from one sample in a study of T cells in Graves' hyperthyroidism and ophthalmopathy. The source material, RNA transcripts, was used to amplify TCR beta CDR3 regions. The HTBI set primed first-round TCR CDR3 RT-PCR. TCRdb re-called the multiplex PCR reads with MiXCR, one entry per CDR3 protein. The sample consists of some 800,000 distinct CDR3 sequences, over 35% of them appearing once. Sequencing input: blood. Every receptor here comes from a man younger than 30 with Graves' hyperthyroidism.

This clonotype was recorded at least ten times. V usage is TRBV24-1 and J usage is TRBJ2-6, with TRBD2 as a possible D gene (5 bases). Germline V CDR1 and CDR2: KGHDR, SFDVKD. The length of the CDR3 is 16 residues. Trimming stripped 0 bases from V and 2 bases from J, with 7 bases between. The CDR3 loop is CATSDLAGAGANVLTF. CDR3 DNA sequence: TGTGCCACCAGTGATTTGGCCGGGGCTGGGGCCAACGTCCTGACTTTC.

V gene TRBV25-1 combines with J gene TRBJ1-6, with TRBD1 as a possible D gene (6 bases). Germline CDR1 MGHDK, CDR2 SYGVNS. Trimming pared 6 bases from V and 5 bases from J, leaving 11 bases between. The CDR3 contains 14 residues. CDR3 DNA sequence: TGTGCCAGCAGACTGACAGGAAATAATTCACCCCTCCACTTT. Its translation is CASRLTGNNSPLHF.

V usage is TRBV7-9 and J usage is TRBJ1-1, with a tentative D call TRBD1 (5 bases). Germline CDR1 reads SEHNR; CDR2 reads FQNEAQ (reference sequence). This CDR3 comprises 12 residues. V lost 5 bases, J lost 12 bases, and 16 bases lay in between. The CDR3 DNA sequence: TGTGCCAGCAGCCGGACTAGCGGGGGATCTTTCTTT. It encodes CASSRTSGGSFF.

The gene calls are TRBV9 and TRBJ1-2; D is possibly TRBD1 (5 bases). With 4 bases removed from V and 3 bases from J, the gap between germline ends came to 10 bases. Looked up from germline, CDR1 is SGDLS and CDR2 is YYNGEE. This CDR3 has 13 amino acids. DNA for the CDR3: TGTGCCAGCAGCCAAGACAGCTACTATGGCTACACCTTC. Translating gives CASSQDSYYGYTF.

A remark on this clonotype: A read error may explain this, as a much larger clone is one base away. V gene TRBV2 combines with J gene TRBJ1-2, with 7 bases lining up with TRBD1. Germline V gene sequence: CDR1 SNHLY, CDR2 FYNNEI. V lost 5 bases to trimming and J lost 3 bases; unmatched junction nucleotides: 3. This CDR3 is built from 13 residues. The CDR3 sequence: CASSTDRDYGYTF. The CDR3 coding sequence is TGTGCCAGCAGTACCGACAGGGACTATGGCTACACCTTC. The complete variable domain, with remaining parts taken from reference TRBV2 and TRBJ1-2, reads EPEVTQTPSHQVTQMGQEVILRCVPISNHLYFYWYRQILGQKVEFLVSFYNNEISEKSEIFDDQFSVERPDGSNFTLKIRSTKLEDSAMYFCASSTDRDYGYTFGSGTRLTVV.

V is TRBV29-1 and J is TRBJ2-7; the D is unclear. Trimming cost V 4 bases and J 2 bases, with 12 bases left between them. There are 13 residues in the CDR3. Germline V lookup: CDR1 SQVTM, CDR2 ANQGSEA. CDR3 sequence reads: CSVGGFQPYEQYF. CDR3 bases: TGCAGCGTTGGAGGTTTTCAACCCTACGAGCAGTACTTC.

The chain employs TRBV2 and TRBJ1-5; D might be TRBD1 (6 bases). Trimming pared 11 bases from V and 14 bases from J, leaving 25 bases between. The CDR3 loop spans 13 amino acids. CDR1 is SNHLY and CDR2 is FYNNEI in the germline V gene. The CDR3 protein is CASCPDRLAYEHF. In DNA, the CDR3 is TGTGCCTCCTGTCCAGACAGGTTGGCCTACGAGCATTTT.

This clonotype was observed a few times. The V and J genes are TRBV20-1 and TRBJ1-5; no reliable D call. The CDR3 covers 15 residues. Per germline, CDR1 DFQATT and CDR2 SNEGSKA (reference sequence). Trimming stripped 7 bases from V and 0 bases from J, with 16 bases between. The DNA for the CDR3 is TGCAGTGTTCTAGCGGACGCCAATAGCAATCAGCCCCAGCATTTT. It specifies CSVLADANSNQPQHF.

This clonotype was seen at least ten times. V usage is TRBV29-1 and J usage is TRBJ2-2; the D is unclear. The ends were cut back, 5 bases at V and 6 bases at J, with 7 bases in the middle. The CDR3 consists of 11 residues. Germline-derived CDR1 and CDR2 are SQVTM and ANQGSEA. The CDR3 coding sequence is TGCAGCGTTTTGACCTCCGGGGAGCTGTTTTTT. This sequence encodes CSVLTSGELFF.

For this clonotype: This could be a read error, since a much larger clone is one nucleotide away. The chain combines TRBV19 with TRBJ1-6, with 8 bases aligning to TRBD1. The V gene end was trimmed by 4 bases and the J gene end by 9 bases; junction bases not matched to a gene: 5. Germline assignment: CDR1 LNHDA and CDR2 SQIVND (reference sequence). This CDR3 region has 14 residues. The CDR3 sequence: CASSNPGGVSPLHF. The CDR3 bases are TGTGCCAGTAGTAACCCAGGGGGCGTTTCACCCCTCCACTTT.

The rearrangement uses TRBV19 and TRBJ2-7; the D is unclear. The CDR3 has 16 residues. Germline V CDR1 and CDR2: LNHDA, SQIVND (reference sequence). The V gene lost 0 bases and the J gene lost 0 bases, with 12 bases spanning the gap. As DNA, the CDR3 is TGTGCCAGTAGTATAGATCCGCAGCGCCCCTCCTACGAGCAGTACTTC. This translates into CASSIDPQRPSYEQYF.

This clonotype appeared a few times. The genes are TRBV4-1 and TRBJ2-7; TRBD1 matches at 9 bases. The V and J ends lost 3 bases and 3 bases, in that order; junction bases with no gene match: 6. Germline V gene lookup returns CDR1 MGHRA and CDR2 YSYEKL. The CDR3 spans 15 residues. CDR3 nucleotides: TGCGCCAGCAGCCAGGGACAGGGAGGTGTCTACGAGCAGTACTTC. Encoded protein: CASSQGQGGVYEQYF.

This clonotype came up a few times. The chain carries TRBV25-1 and TRBJ1-1; D is perhaps TRBD1 (6 bases). The CDR3 is 14 residues long. V dropped 5 bases and J dropped 5 bases, with 15 bases sitting between them. Germline lookup yields CDR1 MGHDK and CDR2 SYGVNS. The chain's CDR3 is CASSLKGGLTEAFF. CDR3 in DNA: TGTGCCAGCAGTTTGAAGGGGGGCCTTACTGAAGCTTTCTTT.

The chain is built from TRBV7-9 and TRBJ1-2; D is uncertain. V lost 6 bases, J lost 6 bases, and 14 bases lay in between. Germline CDR1 is SEHNR and CDR2 is FQNEAQ (reference sequence). CDR3 length equals 13 residues. The CDR3 DNA follows: TGTGCCAGCAGGTCCCACATTGCTGATGGCTACACCTTC. The encoded protein is CASRSHIADGYTF.

This sequence joins TRBV5-1 and TRBJ2-7, with D perhaps assigned TRBD1 or TRBD2 (5 bases each). The CDR3 length is 12 residues. Trimming removed 7 bases at V and 4 bases at J, with 12 bases between. From germline, CDR1 is SGHRS and CDR2 YFSETQ. Here the CDR3 DNA reads TGCGCCAGCGGACAAACGGGGTACGAGCAGTACTTC. Amino acids: CASGQTGYEQYF.

The CDR3 region is CASRTSRETEAFF. In DNA form, the CDR3 reads TGTGCCAGCAGGACTTCCCGGGAGACTGAAGCTTTCTTT. V usage is TRBV6-5 and J usage is TRBJ1-1; D gene ambiguous. The V gene lost 6 bases and the J gene lost 5 bases, with 13 bases spanning the gap. Per the germline V gene, CDR1 is MNHEY and CDR2 is SVGAGI. The CDR3 runs to 13 residues.

V and J are TRBV29-1 and TRBJ2-5; D call uncertain. Deletions cut 7 bases from V and 5 bases from J, with 14 bases between. The CDR3 contains 12 residues. Germline-derived CDR1 and CDR2 are SQVTM and ANQGSEA. The CDR3 spells CSGGRRGETQYF. CDR3 DNA sequence: TGCAGCGGTGGACGGCGTGGGGAGACCCAGTACTTC.

The J gene is TRBJ2-2, the V gene TRBV19, with 7 bases that match TRBD1. Germline CDR1 LNHDA, CDR2 SQIVND (reference sequence). The CDR3 is 15 amino acids. V lost 1 base to trimming and J lost 4 bases; unmatched junction nucleotides: 3. As DNA, the CDR3 is TGTGCCAGTAGTATAGGCAGGGGGACCACCGGGGAGCTGTTTTTT. Protein: CASSIGRGTTGELFF.

With respect to this clonotype: The junction departs from germline at one end; a sequencing error may be responsible. The chain employs TRBV5-1 and TRBJ2-5, with D unresolved. The germline CDR1 and CDR2 sequences are SGHRS and YFSETQ. This CDR3 is 14 amino acids long. As DNA, the CDR3 is TGTGCCAGCAGCTCTAAAAGGGTCGAAAAGACCCAGTACTTC. It yields the protein CASSSKRVEKTQYF.

The chain carries TRBV6-5 and TRBJ1-2; tentative D call: TRBD1 (5 bases). Germline-derived CDR1 and CDR2 are MNHEY and SVGAGI. Trimming removed 6 bases at V and 0 bases at J, with 14 bases between. The CDR3 covers 15 residues. DNA for the CDR3: TGTGCCAGCAGAATCGGACGGACATCTAACTATGGCTACACCTTC. Protein sequence: CASRIGRTSNYGYTF.